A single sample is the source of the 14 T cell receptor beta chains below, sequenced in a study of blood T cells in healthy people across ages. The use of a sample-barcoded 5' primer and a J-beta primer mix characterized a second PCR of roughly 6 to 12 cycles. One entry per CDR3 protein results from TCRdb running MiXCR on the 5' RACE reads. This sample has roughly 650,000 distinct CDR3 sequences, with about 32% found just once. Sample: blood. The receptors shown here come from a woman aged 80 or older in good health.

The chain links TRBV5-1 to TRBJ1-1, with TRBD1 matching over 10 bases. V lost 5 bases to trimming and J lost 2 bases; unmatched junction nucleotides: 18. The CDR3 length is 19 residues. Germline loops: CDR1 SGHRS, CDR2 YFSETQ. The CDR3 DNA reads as TGCGCCAGCAGTTCCGACAGGGGGCTGTTGAGGTTCTTAAACACTGAAGCTTTCTTT. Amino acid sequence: CASSSDRGLLRFLNTEAFF. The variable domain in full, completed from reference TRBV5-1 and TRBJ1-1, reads KAGVTQTPRYLIKTRGQQVTLSCSPISGHRSVSWYQQTPGQGLQFLFEYFSETQRNKGNFPGRFSGRQFSNSRSEMNVSTLELGDSALYLCASSSDRGLLRFLNTEAFFGQGTRLTVV.

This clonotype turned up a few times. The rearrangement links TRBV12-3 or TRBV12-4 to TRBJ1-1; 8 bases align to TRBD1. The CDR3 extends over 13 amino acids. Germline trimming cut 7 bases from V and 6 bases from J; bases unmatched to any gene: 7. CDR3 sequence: CASNRDRRAEAFF. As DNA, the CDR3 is TGTGCCAGCAATCGGGACAGGCGTGCTGAAGCTTTCTTT.

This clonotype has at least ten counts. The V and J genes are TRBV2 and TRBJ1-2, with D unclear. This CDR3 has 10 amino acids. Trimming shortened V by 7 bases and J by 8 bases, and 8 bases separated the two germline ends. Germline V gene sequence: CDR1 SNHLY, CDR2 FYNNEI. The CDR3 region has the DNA TGTGCCAGCACCTCCATCGGCTACACCTTC. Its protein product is CASTSIGYTF.

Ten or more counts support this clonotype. In nucleotides, the CDR3 is TGTGCCAGCAGCAAAGGGGGGTCAGAGACCCAGTACTTC. Translation gives CASSKGGSETQYF. The V call is TRBV2, the J call TRBJ2-5; D possibly matches TRBD1 or TRBD2 (6 bases each). CDR1 SNHLY and CDR2 FYNNEI come from the germline V gene. Trimming stripped 6 bases from V and 4 bases from J, with 12 bases between. This CDR3 comprises 13 residues.

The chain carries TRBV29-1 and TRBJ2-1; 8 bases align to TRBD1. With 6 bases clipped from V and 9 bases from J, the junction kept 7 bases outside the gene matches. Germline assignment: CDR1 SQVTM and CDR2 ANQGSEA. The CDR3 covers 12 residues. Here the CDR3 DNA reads TGCAGCGTAACGAGACAGGGGTTTGAGCAGTTCTTC. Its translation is CSVTRQGFEQFF.

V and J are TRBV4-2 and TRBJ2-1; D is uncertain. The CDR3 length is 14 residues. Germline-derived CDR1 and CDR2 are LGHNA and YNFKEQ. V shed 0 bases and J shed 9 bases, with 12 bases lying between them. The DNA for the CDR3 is TGTGCCAGCAGCCAAGATAAGGGCGGCGGTGAGCAGTTCTTC. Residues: CASSQDKGGGEQFF.

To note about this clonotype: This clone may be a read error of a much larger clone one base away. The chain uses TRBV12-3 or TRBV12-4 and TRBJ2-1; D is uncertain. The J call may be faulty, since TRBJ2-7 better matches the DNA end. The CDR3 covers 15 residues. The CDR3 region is CASSPYGGSYNEQYF. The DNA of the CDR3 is TGTGCCAGCAGCCCATACGGTGGGTCCTACAATGAGCAGTACTTC.

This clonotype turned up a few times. The CDR3 DNA sequence: TGTGCCAGCAGTGTATCCAGGGTAACTAATGAAAAACTGTTTTTT. Protein: CASSVSRVTNEKLFF. The chain combines TRBV6-1 with TRBJ1-4; D might be TRBD1 (5 bases). The germline V gene has CDR1 MNHNS and CDR2 SASEGT. The CDR3 spans 15 residues. V lost 4 bases, J lost 1 base, and 10 bases lay in between.

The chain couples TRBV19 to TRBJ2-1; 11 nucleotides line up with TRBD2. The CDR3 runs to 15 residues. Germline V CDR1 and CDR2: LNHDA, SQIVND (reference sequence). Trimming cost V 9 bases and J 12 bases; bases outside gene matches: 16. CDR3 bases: TGTGCCAGCACGTCTTTTAGCGGGGGGGTCTATTCGCAGTTCTTC. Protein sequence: CASTSFSGGVYSQFF.

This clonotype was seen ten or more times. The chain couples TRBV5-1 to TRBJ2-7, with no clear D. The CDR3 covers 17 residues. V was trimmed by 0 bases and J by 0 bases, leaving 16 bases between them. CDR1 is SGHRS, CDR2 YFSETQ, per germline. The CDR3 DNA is TGCGCCAGCAGCTTGGGCCCCGGTCCATCTAGCTCCTACGAGCAGTACTTC. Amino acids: CASSLGPGPSSSYEQYF.

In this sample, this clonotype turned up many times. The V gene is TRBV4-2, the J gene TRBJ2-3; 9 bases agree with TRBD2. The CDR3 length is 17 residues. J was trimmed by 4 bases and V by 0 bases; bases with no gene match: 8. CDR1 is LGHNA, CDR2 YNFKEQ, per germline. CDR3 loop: CASSQEFSGGIADTQYF. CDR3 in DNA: TGTGCCAGCAGCCAAGAGTTTAGCGGGGGTATAGCAGATACGCAGTATTTT.

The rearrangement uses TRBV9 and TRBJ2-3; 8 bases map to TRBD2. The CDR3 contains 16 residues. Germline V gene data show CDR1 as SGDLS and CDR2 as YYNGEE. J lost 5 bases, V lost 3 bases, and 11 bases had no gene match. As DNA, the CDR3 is TGTGCCAGCAGCGCCCACCGGGGGGGCCAGGGAGATACGCAGTATTTT. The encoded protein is CASSAHRGGQGDTQYF. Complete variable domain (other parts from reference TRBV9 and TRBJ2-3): DSGVTQTPKHLITATGQRVTLRCSPRSGDLSVYWYQQSLDQGLQFLIQYYNGEERAKGNILERFSAQQFPDLHSELNLSSLELGDSALYFCASSAHRGGQGDTQYFGPGTRLTVL.

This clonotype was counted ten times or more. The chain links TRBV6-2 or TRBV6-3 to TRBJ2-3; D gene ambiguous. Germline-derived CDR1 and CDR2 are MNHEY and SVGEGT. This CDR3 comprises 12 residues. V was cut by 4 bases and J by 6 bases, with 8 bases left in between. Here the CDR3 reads CASSWTGDTQYF. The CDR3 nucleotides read TGTGCCAGCAGTTGGACCGGGGATACGCAGTATTTT.

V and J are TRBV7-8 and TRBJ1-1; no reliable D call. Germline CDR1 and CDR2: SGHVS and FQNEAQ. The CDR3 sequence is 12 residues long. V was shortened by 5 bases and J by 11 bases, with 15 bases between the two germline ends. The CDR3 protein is CASSLLRAGAFF. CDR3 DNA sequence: TGTGCCAGCAGCCTCCTCCGGGCTGGTGCTTTCTTT.